This T cell receptor (beta chain) is drawn from a study of T cell changes during pregnancy in multiple sclerosis. The data were produced by immunoSEQ multiplex PCR, yet TCRdb's version contains in-frame clones alone and is incomplete. The table has tens of thousands of clones, around nine tenths seen once; the top ten hold approximately 6%. Germline V gene sequence: CDR1 LGHNA, CDR2 YSLEER. The V gene end was trimmed by 0 bases and the J gene end by 3 bases; junction bases not matched to a gene: 3. This CDR3 spans 16 amino acids. This sequence originates from a female donor with multiple sclerosis, enrolled in a pregnancy study. The sequences come from CD8+ T cells from peripheral blood mononuclear cells, collected before pregnancy. The chain couples TRBV4-3 to TRBJ2-3, with 10 nucleotides matching TRBD1. DNA of the CDR3: TGCGCCAGCAGCCAAGAGACAGGGGGCGCGACAGATACGCAGTATTTT. Translating gives CASSQETGGATDTQYF.